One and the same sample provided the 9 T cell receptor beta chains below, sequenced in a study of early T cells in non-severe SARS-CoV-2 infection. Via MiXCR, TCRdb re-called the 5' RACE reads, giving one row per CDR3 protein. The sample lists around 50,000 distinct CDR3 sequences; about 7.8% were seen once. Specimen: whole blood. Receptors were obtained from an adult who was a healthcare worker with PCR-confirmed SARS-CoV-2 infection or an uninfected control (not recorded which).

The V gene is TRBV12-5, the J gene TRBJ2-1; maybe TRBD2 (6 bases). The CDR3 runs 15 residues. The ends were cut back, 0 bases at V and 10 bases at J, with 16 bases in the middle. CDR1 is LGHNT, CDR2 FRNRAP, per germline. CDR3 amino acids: CASGLVAGPRQEQFF. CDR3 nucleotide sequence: TGTGCTAGTGGTTTGGTCGCGGGGCCCAGGCAGGAGCAGTTCTTC.

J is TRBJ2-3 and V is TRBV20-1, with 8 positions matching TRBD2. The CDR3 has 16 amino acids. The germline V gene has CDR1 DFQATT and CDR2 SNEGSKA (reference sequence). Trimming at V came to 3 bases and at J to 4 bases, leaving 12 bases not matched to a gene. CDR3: CSARGFIAGIPDTQYF. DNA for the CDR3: TGCAGTGCTAGGGGCTTTATAGCGGGGATACCAGATACGCAGTATTTT.

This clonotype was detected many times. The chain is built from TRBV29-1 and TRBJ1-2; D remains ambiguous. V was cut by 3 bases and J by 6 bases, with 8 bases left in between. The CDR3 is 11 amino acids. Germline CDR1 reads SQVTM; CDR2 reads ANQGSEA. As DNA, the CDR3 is TGCAGCGTTGATATGGACGATGGCTACACCTTC. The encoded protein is CSVDMDDGYTF.

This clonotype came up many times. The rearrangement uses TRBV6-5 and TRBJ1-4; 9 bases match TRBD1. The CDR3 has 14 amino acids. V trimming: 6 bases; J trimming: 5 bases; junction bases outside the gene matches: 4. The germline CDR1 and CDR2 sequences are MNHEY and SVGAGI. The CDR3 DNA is TGTGCCAGCAGCCGAGACAGGGGGAATGAAAAACTGTTTTTT. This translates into CASSRDRGNEKLFF.

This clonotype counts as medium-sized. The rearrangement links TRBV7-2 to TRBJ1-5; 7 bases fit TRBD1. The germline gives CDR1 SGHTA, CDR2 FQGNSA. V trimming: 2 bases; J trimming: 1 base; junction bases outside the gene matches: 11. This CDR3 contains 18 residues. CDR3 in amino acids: CASSLYSPYRGSNQPQHF. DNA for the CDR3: TGTGCCAGCAGCTTATATTCCCCGTACAGGGGAAGCAATCAGCCCCAGCATTTT.

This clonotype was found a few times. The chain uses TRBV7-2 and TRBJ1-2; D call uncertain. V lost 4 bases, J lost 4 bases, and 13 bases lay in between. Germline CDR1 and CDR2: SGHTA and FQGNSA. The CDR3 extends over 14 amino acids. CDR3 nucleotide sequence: TGTGCCAGCAGCTCCCCTCGGGAGGGCTATGGCTACACCTTC. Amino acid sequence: CASSSPREGYGYTF.

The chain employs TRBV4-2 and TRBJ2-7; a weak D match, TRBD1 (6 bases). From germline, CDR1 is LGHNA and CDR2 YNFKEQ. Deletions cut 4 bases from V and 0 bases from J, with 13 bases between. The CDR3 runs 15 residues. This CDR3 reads CASSRGGQSSYEQYF. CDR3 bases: TGTGCCAGCAGCCGTGGAGGACAGAGCTCCTACGAGCAGTACTTC.

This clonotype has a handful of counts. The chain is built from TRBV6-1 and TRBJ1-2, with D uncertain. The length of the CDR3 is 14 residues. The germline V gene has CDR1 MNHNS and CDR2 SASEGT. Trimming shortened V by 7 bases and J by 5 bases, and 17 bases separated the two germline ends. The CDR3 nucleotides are TGTGCCAGCACGCCATCACCGGGAGAATATGGCTACACCTTC. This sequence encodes CASTPSPGEYGYTF.

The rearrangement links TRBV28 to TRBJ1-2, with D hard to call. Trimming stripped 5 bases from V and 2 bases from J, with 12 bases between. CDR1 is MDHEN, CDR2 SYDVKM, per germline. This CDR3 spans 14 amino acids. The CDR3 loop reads CASSRDGVNYGYTF. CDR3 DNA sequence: TGTGCCAGCAGTCGTGACGGAGTAAACTATGGCTACACCTTC.